The 23 T cell receptor beta chains in this list originate from one sample, sequenced in a study of blood T cell repertoires in COVID-19. Sequencing was performed with immunoSEQ multiplex PCR; in TCRdb, only in-frame clones are kept and a portion is missing. This sample carries about 230,000 clones, about nine tenths of them seen once, and the ten largest clones take about 9.9%. Sequencing input: peripheral blood. These receptors were collected from a man aged 45-65 years with COVID-19, enrolled during active disease.

This clone was recorded a few times. The chain links TRBV29-1 to TRBJ1-4; 9 positions agree with TRBD1. V trimming: 5 bases; J trimming: 8 bases; junction bases outside the gene matches: 3. The CDR3 is 12 residues long. Germline V gene lookup returns CDR1 SQVTM and CDR2 ANQGSEA. The DNA of the CDR3 is TGCAGCGTTTTAGGGACAGGGGAAAAACTGTTTTTT. Translating gives CSVLGTGEKLFF.

The V and J genes are TRBV6-2 or TRBV6-3 and TRBJ2-7, with 7 bases matching TRBD1. The CDR3 runs 14 residues. Germline CDR1 is MNHEY and CDR2 is SVGEGT. After removal of 2 bases from V and 2 bases from J, the junction contained 3 bases not matched to a gene. The CDR3 protein is CASSYDRVAYEQYF. Written as DNA, the CDR3 is TGTGCCAGCAGTTACGACAGGGTAGCCTACGAGCAGTACTTC.

In DNA form, the CDR3 reads TGCGCCAGCAGCCTATGGCAGGGGACAGCTGGCTACACCTTC. This translates into CASSLWQGTAGYTF. This chain links TRBV5-1 with TRBJ1-2, with 7 bases identical to TRBD1. Germline V lookup: CDR1 SGHRS, CDR2 YFSETQ. V lost 4 bases and J lost 7; bases outside the gene matches: 10. CDR3 size: 14 residues. The variable domain in full, completed from reference TRBV5-1 and TRBJ1-2, reads KAGVTQTPRYLIKTRGQQVTLSCSPISGHRSVSWYQQTPGQGLQFLFEYFSETQRNKGNFPGRFSGRQFSNSRSEMNVSTLELGDSALYLCASSLWQGTAGYTFGSGTRLTVV.

The V call is TRBV12-3 or TRBV12-4, the J call TRBJ1-6; 7 bases fit TRBD1. This CDR3 region has 12 residues. V was pared by 5 bases and J by 9 bases, with 1 base of the junction left unmatched. CDR3 DNA sequence: TGTGCCAGCAGTAGGACAGGTTCACCCCTCCACTTT. This codes for CASSRTGSPLHF.

The V call is TRBV5-1, the J call TRBJ2-3; 8 bases line up with TRBD1. V shed 7 bases, J shed 0 bases, and the junction held 4 bases outside the gene matches. From germline, CDR1 is SGHRS and CDR2 YFSETQ. The CDR3 loop spans 14 amino acids. The DNA for the CDR3 is TGCGCCAGCGGACAGGGTACTAGCACAGATACGCAGTATTTT. Its translation is CASGQGTSTDTQYF.

The CDR3 DNA reads TGTGCCAGCAGATTTTTGGGACAGGGGAAAAACATTCAGTACTTC. Protein sequence: CASRFLGQGKNIQYF. V and J are TRBV27 and TRBJ2-4; 10 nucleotides agree with TRBD1. CDR3 size: 15 residues. Germline values: CDR1 MNHEY, CDR2 SMNVEV (reference sequence). V was pared by 6 bases and J by 4 bases, with 6 bases of the junction left unmatched.

V gene TRBV5-1 combines with J gene TRBJ2-3, with 8 bases lining up with TRBD2. There are 14 residues in the CDR3. The J segment lost 4 bases and the V segment lost 4 bases, leaving 5 bases of the junction unmatched. Germline values: CDR1 SGHRS, CDR2 YFSETQ. For the CDR3, the DNA is TGCGCCAGCAGCACGGGACTAGGGGCAGATACGCAGTATTTT. Translated: CASSTGLGADTQYF.

The gene calls are TRBV5-1 and TRBJ2-2; 11 nucleotides align to TRBD1. Germline values: CDR1 SGHRS, CDR2 YFSETQ. V shed 4 bases, J shed 5 bases, and the junction held 7 bases outside the gene matches. The CDR3 runs to 16 residues. Written as DNA, the CDR3 is TGCGCCAGCAGCCATGGACAGGGGGCCTCTACCGGGGAGCTGTTTTTT. This encodes CASSHGQGASTGELFF.

The chain uses TRBV5-5 and TRBJ2-1; D remains ambiguous. The CDR3 runs to 12 residues. From germline, CDR1 is SGHKS and CDR2 YYEKEE (reference sequence). V gave up 0 bases and J gave up 9 bases, with 7 bases separating them. The CDR3 coding sequence is TGTGCCAGCAGCTTGGTCGGGTTTGAGCAGTTCTTC. This encodes CASSLVGFEQFF.

This chain links TRBV30 with TRBJ2-2; D is possibly TRBD2 (6 bases). The CDR3 runs to 18 residues. From germline, CDR1 is GTSNPN and CDR2 SVGIG (reference sequence). V was clipped by 4 bases and J by 4 bases, with 25 bases between them. CDR3 sequence: CAWKGWGTLSPSTGELFF. CDR3 bases: TGTGCCTGGAAGGGATGGGGGACTCTTTCCCCTAGCACCGGGGAGCTGTTTTTT.

This clone was detected only once. V usage is TRBV9 and J usage is TRBJ1-2; tentatively, D is TRBD1 (6 bases). Germline values: CDR1 SGDLS, CDR2 YYNGEE. The CDR3 is 17 residues long. V lost 0 bases and J 3 bases, leaving 18 bases between the germline ends. The CDR3 nucleotides are TGTGCCAGCAGCGTAGGAAATACAGGGTTCATGGACTATGGCTACACCTTC. Protein: CASSVGNTGFMDYGYTF.

This chain links TRBV6-1 with TRBJ1-3; unclear D gene. Germline loops: CDR1 MNHNS, CDR2 SASEGT. V gave up 2 bases and J gave up 3 bases, with 14 bases separating them. The CDR3 is 16 residues long. In DNA form, the CDR3 reads TGTGCCAGCAGTGAACAGGCCCGATTTATTGGAAACACCATATATTTT. It codes for CASSEQARFIGNTIYF.

V is TRBV7-2 and J is TRBJ1-6, with 9 bases fitting TRBD1. CDR1 and CDR2 from the germline V gene are SGHTA and FQGNSA. The CDR3 is 16 residues long. V lost 4 bases to trimming and J lost 1 base; unmatched junction nucleotides: 2. CDR3 protein: CASSSGQGSYNSPLHF. The CDR3 region has the DNA TGTGCCAGCAGCTCGGGACAGGGTTCCTATAATTCACCCCTCCACTTT.

The chain employs TRBV3-1 (or the pseudogene TRBV3-2) and TRBJ2-3, with TRBD1 identical over 8 bases. The germline V gene encodes CDR1 LGHDT and CDR2 YNNKEL (reference sequence). After removal of 2 bases from V and 2 bases from J, the junction contained 6 bases not matched to a gene. CDR3 length equals 16 residues. This chain's CDR3 is CASSQSAGGFTDTQYF. The DNA of the CDR3 is TGTGCCAGCAGCCAATCGGCAGGGGGCTTCACAGATACGCAGTATTTT.

The chain carries TRBV25-1 and TRBJ2-7; 9 bases are shared with TRBD1. Trimming at V came to 6 bases and at J to 6 bases, leaving 6 bases not matched to a gene. Per the germline V gene, CDR1 is MGHDK and CDR2 is SYGVNS. CDR3 length: 13 amino acids. CDR3: CASRPGTGIEQYF. The CDR3 region has the DNA TGTGCCAGCAGGCCCGGGACAGGGATCGAGCAGTACTTC.

J is TRBJ1-1 and V is TRBV7-9, with 9 bases lining up with TRBD1. V gave up 3 bases and J gave up 4 bases; unmatched junction bases: 3. In germline, CDR1 is SEHNR, CDR2 FQNEAQ (reference sequence). The CDR3 runs 14 residues. The CDR3 coding sequence is TGTGCCAGCAGCTTCGGACAGGGGTCCACTGAAGCTTTCTTT. Protein product: CASSFGQGSTEAFF.

J is TRBJ1-5 and V is TRBV27, with D hard to call. There are 13 residues in the CDR3. The germline V and J ends were trimmed by 3 bases and 2 bases, with 5 bases remaining between them. Germline V CDR1 and CDR2: MNHEY, SMNVEV (reference sequence). The DNA for the CDR3 is TGTGCCAGCAGTTTTCGAGGCAATCAGCCCCAGCATTTT. It yields the protein CASSFRGNQPQHF.

J is TRBJ2-5 and V is TRBV7-9, with D possibly matching TRBD2 (6 bases). The CDR3 totals 17 residues. The ends were cut back, 5 bases at V and 4 bases at J, with 23 bases in the middle. Germline-derived CDR1 and CDR2 are SEHNR and FQNEAQ (reference sequence). The CDR3 DNA reads TGTGCCAGCAGCCGCACGTCCGGCTCCGGGAGTTTAGAGACCCAGTACTTC. Protein product: CASSRTSGSGSLETQYF. The full variable domain, its missing parts supplied by reference TRBV7-9 and TRBJ2-5, is DTGVSQNPRHKITKRGQNVTFRCDPISEHNRLYWYRQTLGQGPEFLTYFQNEAQLEKSRLLSDRFSAERPKGSFSTLEIQRTEQGDSAMYLCASSRTSGSGSLETQYFGPGTRLLVL.

V is TRBV14 and J is TRBJ2-1; 13 positions match TRBD2. V trimming: 1 base; J trimming: 0 bases; junction bases outside the gene matches: 6. Looked up from germline, CDR1 is SGHDN and CDR2 is FVKESK. This CDR3 comprises 19 residues. This CDR3 reads CASSQGLAGGPSSYNEQFF. The CDR3 region has the DNA TGTGCCAGCAGCCAAGGACTAGCGGGAGGCCCTAGCTCCTACAATGAGCAGTTCTTC.

The rearrangement joins TRBV11-3 to TRBJ1-5; maybe TRBD1 (5 bases). The V end was cut by 8 bases, the J end by 3 bases, with 26 bases between. There are 18 residues in the CDR3. Germline V gene lookup returns CDR1 SGHNT and CDR2 YENEEA. The CDR3 reads CASFKRDYHQPLNQPQHF. The CDR3 DNA is TGTGCCAGCTTCAAACGGGACTACCACCAACCCCTCAATCAGCCCCAGCATTTT.

V usage is TRBV10-3 and J usage is TRBJ1-1; D uncertain. CDR1 is ENHRY, CDR2 SYGVKD, per germline. V was pared by 2 bases and J by 7 bases, with 8 bases between. The CDR3 extends over 12 amino acids. Written as DNA, the CDR3 is TGTGCCATCAGTGAGGGGCAACTTGAAGCTTTCTTT. This codes for CAISEGQLEAFF.

The chain couples TRBV5-1 to TRBJ2-3, with a tentative D call TRBD2 (5 bases). Per the germline V gene, CDR1 is SGHRS and CDR2 is YFSETQ. Between the trimmed V and J ends, which lost 3 bases and 2 bases, there was a span of 19 bases. The CDR3 sequence is 17 residues long. CDR3 DNA: TGCGCCAGCAGCTCCCGCAAGCCAGCGGCCCCCACAGATACGCAGTATTTT. It codes for CASSSRKPAAPTDTQYF.

This sequence joins TRBV7-6 and TRBJ2-3; 8 nucleotides match TRBD2. The germline CDR1 and CDR2 sequences are SGHVS and FNYEAQ. This CDR3 is 16 amino acids long. V lost 1 base, J lost 5 bases, and 8 bases stayed unmatched. CDR3 bases: TGTGCCAGCAGCTTAGATTATGCGGGAGGTCGAGATACGCAGTATTTT. Its protein is CASSLDYAGGRDTQYF.